These 3 T cell receptor beta chains were sequenced from one sample in a study of Graves' ophthalmopathy and Graves' hyperthyroidism. Amplified material comprised TCR beta CDR3 regions derived from RNA transcripts. An opening RT-PCR round employed HTBI primers and preceded a second-round multiplex PCR. TCRdb fed the multiplex PCR reads into MiXCR, producing one record per CDR3 protein. This repertoire shows more than 1,000,000 distinct CDR3 sequences, 36% found once; its top ten account for roughly 10%. Sequencing was performed on peripheral blood or thyroid tissue (not recorded which). The receptors derive from an adult man with Graves' hyperthyroidism.

In this sample, this clonotype turned up many times. This chain connects TRBV10-3 to TRBJ2-7; tentative D call: TRBD1 (5 bases). V dropped 4 bases and J dropped 6 bases, with 16 bases sitting between them. In germline, CDR1 is ENHRY, CDR2 SYGVKD. The CDR3 has 14 residues. Here the CDR3 DNA reads TGTGCCATCAGTGGGCTGGACATTCTTGGCGAGCAGTACTTC. Its protein is CAISGLDILGEQYF.

The CDR3 loop is CASSRDSPSDTIYF. The DNA for the CDR3 is TGTGCCAGCAGTCGGGACAGCCCCTCCGACACCATATATTTT. The chain employs TRBV12-3 or TRBV12-4 and TRBJ1-3; 7 nucleotides agree with TRBD1. CDR3 size: 14 residues. Germline trimming cut 5 bases from V and 8 bases from J; bases unmatched to any gene: 9.

This clonotype was detected ten times or more. V usage is TRBV12-3 or TRBV12-4 and J usage is TRBJ2-7; D call uncertain. The CDR3 length is 14 residues. V shed 3 bases and J shed 2 bases, with 11 bases lying between them. Written as DNA, the CDR3 is TGTGCCAGCAGTTTTTCGGCAGAAACCTACGAGCAGTACTTC. It encodes CASSFSAETYEQYF.